This T cell receptor beta chain was documented in a study of T cells in Graves' hyperthyroidism and ophthalmopathy. RNA transcripts yielded amplified TCR beta CDR3 regions. Carried out on the TCR CDR3, a first-round RT-PCR used the HTBI primer set. TCRdb reanalysed the multiplex PCR reads using MiXCR and keeps one entry per CDR3 protein. This sample has about 590,000 distinct CDR3 sequences, with over 12% found just once. Germline V gives CDR1 SGDLS, CDR2 YYNGEE. V lost 4 bases and J 6 bases, leaving 14 bases between the germline ends. The CDR3 extends over 14 amino acids. The receptor was derived from a woman under 30 with Graves' ophthalmopathy. The rearrangement uses TRBV9 and TRBJ2-1, with D possibly being TRBD2 (5 bases). Material: blood. This CDR3 reads CASSPRTYTNEQFF. The CDR3 bases are TGTGCCAGCAGCCCCCGGACTTACACCAATGAGCAGTTCTTC. Supplemented by reference TRBV9 and TRBJ2-1, the full variable domain reads DSGVTQTPKHLITATGQRVTLRCSPRSGDLSVYWYQQSLDQGLQFLIQYYNGEERAKGNILERFSAQQFPDLHSELNLSSLELGDSALYFCASSPRTYTNEQFFGPGTRLTVL.